These 6 T cell receptor beta chains were all obtained from the same sample, sequenced in a study of patients with pleural tuberculosis. One entry per CDR3 protein results from TCRdb running MiXCR on the reads. Seen here are about 50,000 distinct CDR3 sequences, less than 8% observed once, and the top ten hold around 15%. These receptors were collected from a human donor with pleural tuberculosis.

This clonotype was seen ten or more times. The chain combines TRBV27 with TRBJ2-7, with D possibly called TRBD1 or TRBD2 (5 bases each). Germline loops: CDR1 MNHEY, CDR2 SMNVEV (reference sequence). Trimming pared 6 bases from V and 6 bases from J, leaving 12 bases between. The CDR3 sequence is 12 residues long. CDR3 amino acids: CASSPSGGEQYF. CDR3 nucleotide sequence: TGTGCCAGCAGCCCTTCTGGGGGCGAGCAGTACTTC.

In its sample, this clonotype was seen many times. This sequence joins TRBV4-1 and TRBJ2-2; D unresolved. Trimming left V 2 bases short and J 3 bases short, with 7 bases between. The CDR3 is 14 residues long. Germline CDR1 MGHRA, CDR2 YSYEKL. CDR3 region: CASSQNEYTGELFF. CDR3 sequence (DNA): TGCGCCAGCAGCCAAAATGAATACACCGGGGAGCTGTTTTTT.

The gene calls are TRBV4-1 and TRBJ1-1, with D uncertain. Between the trimmed V and J ends, which lost 1 base and 1 base, there was a span of 13 bases. Germline CDR1 reads MGHRA; CDR2 reads YSYEKL. This CDR3 has 16 residues. The CDR3 DNA is TGCGCCAGCAGCCAAGGTACCGGGAGGTGGAACACTGAAGCTTTCTTT. Translated: CASSQGTGRWNTEAFF.

This clonotype came up once. A much larger clonotype is one base distant, so this may be a read error. The chain couples TRBV19 to TRBJ1-2; D is ambiguous. V was cut by 0 bases and J by 8 bases, with 10 bases left in between. The CDR3 contains 13 residues. Germline V CDR1 and CDR2: LNHDA, SQIVND (reference sequence). CDR3 in amino acids: CASSIELGRGYTF. The CDR3 coding sequence is TGTGCCAGTAGTATAGAACTAGGGCGAGGCTACACCTTC. The variable domain in full, with the rest retrieved from reference TRBV19 and TRBJ1-2, is DGGITQSPKYLFRKEGQNVTLSCEQNLNHDAMYWYRQDPGQGLRLIYYSQIVNDFQKGDIAEGYSVSREKKESFPLTVTSAQKNPTAFYLCASSIELGRGYTFGSGTRLTVV.

At least ten counts were recorded for this clonotype. The V call is TRBV5-4, the J call TRBJ2-5, with 9 bases that match TRBD2. This CDR3 contains 15 residues. V lost 2 bases to trimming and J lost 2 bases; unmatched junction nucleotides: 4. Looked up from germline, CDR1 is SGHNT and CDR2 is YYREEE (reference sequence). The CDR3 reads CASSLPSGAQETQYF. The CDR3 nucleotides are TGTGCCAGCAGCTTACCTAGCGGGGCGCAAGAGACCCAGTACTTC.

The CDR3 DNA reads TGCAGTGCCAGCAGTCCCCTGGAGTATCAGCCCCAGCATTTT. It yields the protein CSASSPLEYQPQHF. V usage is TRBV20-1 and J usage is TRBJ1-5; D not resolved. CDR1 and CDR2 from the germline V gene are DFQATT and SNEGSKA (reference sequence). Trimming cost V 6 bases and J 5 bases, with 17 bases left between them. This CDR3 contains 14 residues.